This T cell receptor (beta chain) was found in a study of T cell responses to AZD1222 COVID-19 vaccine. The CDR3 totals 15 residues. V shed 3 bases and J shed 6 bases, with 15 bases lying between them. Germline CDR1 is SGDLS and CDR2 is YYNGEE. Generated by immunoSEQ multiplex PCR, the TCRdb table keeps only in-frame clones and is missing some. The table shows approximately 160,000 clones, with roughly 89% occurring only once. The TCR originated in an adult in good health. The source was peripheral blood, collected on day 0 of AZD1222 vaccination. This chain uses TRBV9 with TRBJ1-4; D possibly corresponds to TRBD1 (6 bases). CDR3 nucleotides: TGTGCCAGCAGCGCCTTGGGGGGGGCGTATGAAAAACTGTTTTTT. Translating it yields CASSALGGAYEKLFF.